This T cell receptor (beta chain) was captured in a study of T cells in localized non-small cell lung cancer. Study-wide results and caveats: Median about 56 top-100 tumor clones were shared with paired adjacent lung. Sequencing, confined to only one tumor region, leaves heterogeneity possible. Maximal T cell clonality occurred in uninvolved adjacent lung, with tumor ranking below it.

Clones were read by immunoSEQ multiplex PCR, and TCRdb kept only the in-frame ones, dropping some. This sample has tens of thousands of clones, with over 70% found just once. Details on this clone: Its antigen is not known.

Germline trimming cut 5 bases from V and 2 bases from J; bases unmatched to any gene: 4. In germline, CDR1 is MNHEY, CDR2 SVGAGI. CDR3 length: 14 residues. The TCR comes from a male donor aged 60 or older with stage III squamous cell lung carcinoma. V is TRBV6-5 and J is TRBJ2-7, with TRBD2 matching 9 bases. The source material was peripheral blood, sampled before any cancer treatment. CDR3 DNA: TGTGCCAGCAGTGAGACTAGCGGCCCCTACGAGCAGTACTTC. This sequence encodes CASSETSGPYEQYF.